Listed below are T cell receptor beta chains from one sample, sequenced in a study of CD8+CD57+ T cells in acquired aplastic anemia. A single record per CDR3 protein comes from TCRdb applying MiXCR to the reads. This sample has fewer than 250,000 distinct CDR3 sequences, with more than 40% found just once. Sequencing was done on a sample of sorted CD4+, CD8+, or CD8+CD57+ T cells (not recorded which) from PBMCs. The receptor source for this set is a human donor with aplastic anemia. The CDR3 runs from the conserved cysteine through the conserved F or W. A D gene is named only where the DNA matches it firmly. Clone size is shown for a subset of rows, as once, few, many or a class of expanded clone.

d_call j_call clone_size cdr3_length v_call cdr3_aa cdr3_nt
. TRBJ2-5 many 14 TRBV7-2 CASSLVRLGETQYF TGTGCCAGCAGCTTAGTAAGACTGGGAGAGACCCAGTACTTC
TRBD2 TRBJ2-7 few 14 TRBV5-8 CASSLKGLAYEQYF TGTGCCAGCAGCTTGAAGGGACTAGCCTACGAGCAGTACTTC
. TRBJ1-5 . 15 TRBV7-3 CASSSVTRVNQPQHF TGTGCCAGCAGCTCCGTTACCCGAGTAAACCAGCCCCAGCATTTT
. TRBJ2-3 . 15 TRBV15 CAISTGTERVDTQYF TGTGCCATTTCAACCGGGACCGAACGAGTAGATACGCAGTATTTT
TRBD2 TRBJ2-3 once 14 TRBV9 CASSVAGGQDTQYF TGTGCCAGCAGCGTCGCGGGGGGGCAAGATACGCAGTATTTT
TRBD1 TRBJ2-1 . 14 TRBV10-3 CAISWTGTSNEQFF TGTGCCATCAGCTGGACAGGGACCTCAAATGAGCAGTTCTTC
TRBD1 TRBJ2-7 . 11 TRBV25-1 CARQGNYEQYF TGTGCAAGACAGGGGAACTACGAGCAGTACTTC
. TRBJ1-4 many 14 TRBV6-1 CASSDARGNEKLFF TGTGCCAGCAGTGATGCCAGGGGCAACGAAAAACTGTTTTTT
. TRBJ1-2 . 12 TRBV5-1 CASSLDGGSYTF TGCGCCAGCAGCTTGGATGGGGGAAGCTACACCTTC
. TRBJ1-1 . 13 TRBV7-9 CASSLGRWTEAFF TGTGCCAGCAGCTTAGGACGGTGGACTGAAGCTTTCTTT
TRBD1 TRBJ1-1 . 14 TRBV28 CASSHDRARSEAFF TGTGCCAGCAGTCACGACAGGGCCCGCTCTGAAGCTTTCTTT
. TRBJ1-3 . 16 TRBV4-2 CASSPWYSDSGNTIYF TGTGCCAGCAGCCCTTGGTACAGCGACTCTGGAAACACCATATATTTT
TRBD1 TRBJ2-7 . 16 TRBV28 CASNGANRDSTYEQYF TGTGCCAGCAACGGGGCGAACAGGGACAGCACCTACGAGCAGTACTTC
TRBD1 TRBJ2-1 many 14 TRBV6-4 CASSPDREANEQFF TGTGCCAGCAGTCCGGACAGGGAGGCGAATGAGCAGTTCTTC
TRBD1 TRBJ1-5 . 14 TRBV29-1 CSVSQGVGDQPQHF TGCAGCGTCTCACAGGGGGTTGGCGATCAGCCCCAGCATTTT
TRBD2 TRBJ2-2 . 14 TRBV7-8 CASNQLAGAGELFF TGTGCCAGCAACCAGCTCGCGGGGGCCGGGGAGCTGTTTTTT
TRBD1 TRBJ2-3 . 15 TRBV7-3 CASRAGQGPQDTQYF TGTGCCAGCAGAGCCGGACAGGGGCCCCAGGATACGCAGTATTTT
. TRBJ1-6 . 16 TRBV7-8 CASSLDEFDGDPPLHF TGTGCCAGCAGCTTAGACGAGTTCGATGGGGATCCACCCCTCCACTTT
. TRBJ1-5 . 14 TRBV10-3 CASSPTGSGQPQHF TGTGCCAGCAGTCCCACAGGGTCTGGTCAGCCCCAGCATTTT
. TRBJ1-6 few 14 TRBV14 CASSPNRDNSPLHF TGTGCCAGCAGCCCTAACAGGGATAATTCACCCCTCCACTTT
. TRBJ1-6 . 18 TRBV19 CASSISRGLSSYNSPLHF TGTGCCAGTAGTATAAGTCGGGGGCTGAGCTCCTATAATTCACCCCTCCACTTT
TRBD1 TRBJ2-6 . 20 TRBV15 CATSRDLRDRGIGGANVLTF TGTGCCACCAGCAGAGACCTCCGGGACAGGGGAATCGGTGGGGCCAACGTCCTGACTTTC
TRBD1 TRBJ1-2 once 17 TRBV19 CASSMRAGGVGFSGYTF TGTGCCAGTAGTATGAGGGCAGGGGGCGTCGGTTTCTCTGGCTACACCTTC
. TRBJ1-6 . 12 TRBV19 CASSLTDSPLHF TGTGCCAGTAGTCTCACTGATTCACCCCTCCACTTT
. TRBJ2-3 . 14 TRBV19 CASGEGDERDTQYF TGTGCCAGCGGTGAGGGGGACGAAAGGGATACGCAGTATTTT
. TRBJ2-5 . 12 TRBV2 CASSWAMETQYF TGTGCCAGCAGTTGGGCCATGGAGACCCAGTACTTC
. TRBJ1-2 . 14 TRBV7-4 CASSLGYRIYGYTF TGTGCCAGCAGCTTAGGGTACAGGATCTATGGCTACACCTTC
. TRBJ2-7 . 13 TRBV5-1 CASSSQESYEQYF TGTGCCAGCAGCTCCCAGGAGTCCTACGAGCAGTACTTC
. TRBJ2-7 . 16 TRBV7-2 CASTSVAGGRIYEQYF TGTGCCAGTACCTCCGTTGCCGGGGGGCGTATCTACGAGCAGTACTTC